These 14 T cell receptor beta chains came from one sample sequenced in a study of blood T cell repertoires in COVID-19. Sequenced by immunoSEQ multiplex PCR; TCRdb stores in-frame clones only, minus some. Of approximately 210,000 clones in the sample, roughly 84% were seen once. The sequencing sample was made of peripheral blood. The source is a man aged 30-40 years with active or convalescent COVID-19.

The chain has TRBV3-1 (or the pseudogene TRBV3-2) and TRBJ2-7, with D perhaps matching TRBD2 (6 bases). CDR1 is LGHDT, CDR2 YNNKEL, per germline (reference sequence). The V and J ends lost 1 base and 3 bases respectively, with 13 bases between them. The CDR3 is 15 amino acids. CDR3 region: CASSQAPGAYYEQYF. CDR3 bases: TGTGCCAGCAGCCAAGCACCGGGAGCCTACTACGAGCAGTACTTC.

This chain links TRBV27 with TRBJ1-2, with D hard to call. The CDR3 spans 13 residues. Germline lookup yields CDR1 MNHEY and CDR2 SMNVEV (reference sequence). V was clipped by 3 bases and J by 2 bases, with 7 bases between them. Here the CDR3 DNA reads TGTGCCAGCAGTTTGGCGGGGAACTATGGCTACACCTTC. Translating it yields CASSLAGNYGYTF.

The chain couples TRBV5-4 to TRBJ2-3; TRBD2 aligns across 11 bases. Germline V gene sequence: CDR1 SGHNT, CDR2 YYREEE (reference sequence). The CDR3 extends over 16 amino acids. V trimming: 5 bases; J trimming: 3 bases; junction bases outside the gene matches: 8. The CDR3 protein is CASRPGTSGVTDTQYF. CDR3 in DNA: TGTGCCAGCAGACCCGGGACTAGCGGTGTAACAGATACGCAGTATTTT.

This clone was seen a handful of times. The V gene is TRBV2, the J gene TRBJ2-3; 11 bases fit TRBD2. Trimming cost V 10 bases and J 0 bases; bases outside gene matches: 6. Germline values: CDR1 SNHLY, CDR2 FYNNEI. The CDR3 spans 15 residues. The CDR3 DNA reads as TGTGCCAACGAGGGGACTAGCGGTAGCACAGATACGCAGTATTTT. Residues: CANEGTSGSTDTQYF.

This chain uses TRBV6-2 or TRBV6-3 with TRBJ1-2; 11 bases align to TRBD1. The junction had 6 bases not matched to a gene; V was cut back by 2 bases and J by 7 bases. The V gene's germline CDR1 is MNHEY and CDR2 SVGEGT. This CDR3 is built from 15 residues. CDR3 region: CASSYGQGAGSGYTF. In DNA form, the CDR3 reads TGTGCCAGCAGTTACGGACAGGGGGCTGGCAGTGGCTACACCTTC.

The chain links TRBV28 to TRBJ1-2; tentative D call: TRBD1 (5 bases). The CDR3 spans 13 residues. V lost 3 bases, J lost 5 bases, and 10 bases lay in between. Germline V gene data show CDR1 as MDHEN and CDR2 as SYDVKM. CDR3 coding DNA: TGTGCCAGCAGTTTCAGACAGCATTATGGCTACACCTTC. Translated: CASSFRQHYGYTF.

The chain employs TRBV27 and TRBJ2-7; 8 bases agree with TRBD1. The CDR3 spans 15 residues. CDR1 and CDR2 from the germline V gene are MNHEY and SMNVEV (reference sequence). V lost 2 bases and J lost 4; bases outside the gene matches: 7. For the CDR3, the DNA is TGTGCCAGCAGTTTAGGTCAGGGGGCGTTTTACGAGCAGTACTTC. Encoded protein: CASSLGQGAFYEQYF.

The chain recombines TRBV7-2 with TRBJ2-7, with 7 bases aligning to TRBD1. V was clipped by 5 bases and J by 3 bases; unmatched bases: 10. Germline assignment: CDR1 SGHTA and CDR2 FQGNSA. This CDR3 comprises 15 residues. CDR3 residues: CASSPNRGLGYEQYF. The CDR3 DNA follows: TGTGCCAGCAGCCCCAACAGGGGATTGGGCTACGAGCAGTACTTC.

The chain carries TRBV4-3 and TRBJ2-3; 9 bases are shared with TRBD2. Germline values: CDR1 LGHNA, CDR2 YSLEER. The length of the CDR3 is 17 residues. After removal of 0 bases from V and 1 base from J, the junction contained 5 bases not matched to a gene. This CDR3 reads CASSQDILAGRTDTQYF. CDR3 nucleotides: TGCGCCAGCAGCCAAGATATCCTAGCGGGGCGCACAGATACGCAGTATTTT.

This chain's CDR3 is CSASILTYNEQFF. CDR3 in DNA: TGCAGTGCTAGTATCCTAACCTACAATGAGCAGTTCTTC. This sequence joins TRBV20-1 and TRBJ2-1; no definite D call. CDR3 length: 13 residues. The V end was cut by 3 bases, the J end by 2 bases, with 8 bases between. Germline V lookup: CDR1 DFQATT, CDR2 SNEGSKA (reference sequence).

CDR3 DNA sequence: TGTGCCAGCAGCTTAGCGACTAGCGGGAGGCGGGATACGCAGTATTTT. Encoded protein: CASSLATSGRRDTQYF. The rearrangement joins TRBV7-9 to TRBJ2-3; 13 positions agree with TRBD2. The CDR3 is 16 residues long. V lost 0 bases, J lost 6 bases, and 3 bases stayed unmatched. The germline V gene has CDR1 SEHNR and CDR2 FQNEAQ (reference sequence).

The CDR3 is CASSHGTNEKLFF. In DNA form, the CDR3 reads TGTGCCAGCAGCCACGGGACTAATGAAAAACTGTTTTTT. This chain uses TRBV3-1 (or the pseudogene TRBV3-2) with TRBJ1-4, with no clear D. The germline CDR1 and CDR2 sequences are LGHDT and YNNKEL (reference sequence). The CDR3 covers 13 residues. V dropped 3 bases and J dropped 2 bases, with 4 bases sitting between them.

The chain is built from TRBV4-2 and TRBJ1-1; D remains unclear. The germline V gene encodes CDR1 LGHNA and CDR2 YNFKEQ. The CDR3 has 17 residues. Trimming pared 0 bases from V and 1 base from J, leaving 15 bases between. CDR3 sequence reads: CASSQEIIRQPNTEAFF. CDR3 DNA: TGTGCCAGCAGCCAAGAGATTATCAGGCAGCCGAACACTGAAGCTTTCTTT.

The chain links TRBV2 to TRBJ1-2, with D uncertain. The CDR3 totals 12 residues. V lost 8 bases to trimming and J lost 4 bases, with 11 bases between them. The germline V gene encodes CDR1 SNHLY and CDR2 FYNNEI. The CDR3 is CASRTTIYGYTF. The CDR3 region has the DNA TGTGCCAGCCGAACCACAATCTATGGCTACACCTTC.